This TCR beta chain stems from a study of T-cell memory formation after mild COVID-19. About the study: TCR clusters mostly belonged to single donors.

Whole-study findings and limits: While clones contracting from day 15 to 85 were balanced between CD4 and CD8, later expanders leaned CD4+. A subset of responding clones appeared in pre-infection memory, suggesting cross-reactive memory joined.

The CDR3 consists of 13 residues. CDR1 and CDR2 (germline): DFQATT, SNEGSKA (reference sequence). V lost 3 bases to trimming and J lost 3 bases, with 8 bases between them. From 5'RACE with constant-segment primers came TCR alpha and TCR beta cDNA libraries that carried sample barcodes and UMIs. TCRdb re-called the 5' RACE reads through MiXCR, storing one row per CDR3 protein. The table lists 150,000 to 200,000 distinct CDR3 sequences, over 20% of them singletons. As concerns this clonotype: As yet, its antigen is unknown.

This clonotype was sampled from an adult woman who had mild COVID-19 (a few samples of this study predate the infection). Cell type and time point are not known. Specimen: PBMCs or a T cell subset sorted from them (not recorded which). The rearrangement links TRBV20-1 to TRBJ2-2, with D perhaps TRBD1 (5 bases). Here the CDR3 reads CSASTRDTGELFF. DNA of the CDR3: TGCAGTGCTAGTACCAGGGACACCGGGGAGCTGTTTTTT.